Listed here are 21 T cell receptor beta chains from one sample, sequenced in a study of post-analysis software for immune sequencing data. Study-wide points: Several TRBV segments occurring more often in patients than controls included TRBV5-6, TRBV5-1 and TRBV20-1.

Unique molecular identifiers were carried by the TCR beta cDNA libraries. TCRdb called the PCR reads again in MiXCR, with one record for every CDR3 protein. This table has about 540,000 distinct CDR3 sequences, approximately 34% appearing once. No antigen has been assigned to these receptors. The sequencing input was blood. The receptors originated from a girl aged 2-17 years with multiple sclerosis.

The chain uses TRBV5-6 and TRBJ1-4, with 7 bases aligning to TRBD1. Germline values: CDR1 SGHDT, CDR2 YYEEEE. The CDR3 consists of 13 residues. The V gene end was trimmed by 7 bases and the J gene end by 8 bases; junction bases not matched to a gene: 8. The CDR3 spells CASRQGGSEKLFF. CDR3 DNA: TGTGCCAGCCGACAGGGAGGAAGCGAAAAACTGTTTTTT.

The V and J genes are TRBV20-1 and TRBJ1-4, with 10 bases identical to TRBD1. The CDR3 extends over 14 amino acids. Germline V gives CDR1 DFQATT, CDR2 SNEGSKA (reference sequence). V shed 6 bases, J shed 6 bases, and the junction held 7 bases outside the gene matches. The CDR3 nucleotides read TGCAGTGCCCGATCCGGGACAGGGGATGAAAAACTGTTTTTT. The encoded protein is CSARSGTGDEKLFF.

The V gene is TRBV18, the J gene TRBJ2-3; 7 positions agree with TRBD2. This CDR3 is 15 amino acids long. Germline CDR1 and CDR2: KGHSH and LQKENI. Losses at the gene ends were 6 bases for V and 2 bases for J; bases not matched to a gene: 8. CDR3 coding DNA: TGTGCCAGCTCCCTTTGGGACTACACCACAGATACGCAGTATTTT. The encoded protein is CASSLWDYTTDTQYF.

This clonotype was observed a handful of times. The chain couples TRBV7-9 to TRBJ1-2, with D unclear. The CDR3 consists of 14 residues. V was cut by 4 bases and J by 7 bases, with 16 bases left in between. Germline V gene sequence: CDR1 SEHNR, CDR2 FQNEAQ (reference sequence). CDR3: CASSSPLEVAGYTF. CDR3 DNA sequence: TGTGCCAGCAGCTCACCCCTTGAGGTCGCTGGCTACACCTTC. The full variable domain, its missing parts supplied by reference TRBV7-9 and TRBJ1-2, is DTGVSQNPRHKITKRGQNVTFRCDPISEHNRLYWYRQTLGQGPEFLTYFQNEAQLEKSRLLSDRFSAERPKGSFSTLEIQRTEQGDSAMYLCASSSPLEVAGYTFGSGTRLTVV.

In its sample, this clonotype was seen a few times. The CDR3 sequence: CASSYISGGAVNEQFF. DNA for the CDR3: TGTGCCAGCAGTTACATTAGCGGGGGGGCCGTCAATGAGCAGTTCTTC. The chain combines TRBV6-2 or TRBV6-3 with TRBJ2-1; 11 bases agree with TRBD2. After removal of 2 bases from V and 6 bases from J, the junction contained 6 bases not matched to a gene. The CDR3 has 16 residues. The germline CDR1 and CDR2 sequences are MNHEY and SVGEGT.

For this clonotype: The conserved final phenylalanine or tryptophan is absent from the CDR3, which likely points to a read error. The chain recombines TRBV20-1 with TRBJ2-1; 10 bases are shared with TRBD1. Looked up from germline, CDR1 is DFQATT and CDR2 is SNEGSKA (reference sequence). The CDR3 length is 16 residues. The V and J ends lost 2 bases and 3 bases, in that order; junction bases with no gene match: 7. CDR3 protein: CSARKPGQGVYNEQFC. The CDR3 region has the DNA TGCAGTGCTAGAAAGCCAGGACAGGGGGTCTACAATGAGCAGTTCTGC.

The CDR3 DNA follows: TGTGCCAGCAGCTTAGAATTGCCTAAGCCCCAGCATTTT. It yields the protein CASSLELPKPQHF. The V gene is TRBV7-2, the J gene TRBJ1-5, with unresolved D. Germline V CDR1 and CDR2: SGHTA, FQGNSA. The V end was cut by 1 base, the J end by 8 bases, with 9 bases between. CDR3 length: 13 amino acids.

J is TRBJ2-1 and V is TRBV9, with D unclear. V lost 0 bases and J 0 bases, leaving 22 bases between the germline ends. Germline CDR1 and CDR2: SGDLS and YYNGEE. CDR3 length: 20 amino acids. The CDR3, as DNA: TGTGCCAGCAGCGTAGGGGTTGGCAGCCAAATGTTGAGCTCCTACAATGAGCAGTTCTTC. This codes for CASSVGVGSQMLSSYNEQFF.

This clonotype was found a few times. V and J are TRBV29-1 and TRBJ2-7; weak D call: TRBD1 (6 bases). Looked up from germline, CDR1 is SQVTM and CDR2 is ANQGSEA. The CDR3 spans 11 residues. Trimming pared 6 bases from V and 3 bases from J, leaving 9 bases between. The DNA of the CDR3 is TGCAGCGTGCGGACAGTCTACGAGCAGTACTTC. Protein sequence: CSVRTVYEQYF.

This clonotype showed up just a few times. CDR3 DNA: TGTGCCAGCAGTTTACTACCATCAACTAATGAAAAACTGTTTTTT. Residues: CASSLLPSTNEKLFF. The V call is TRBV28, the J call TRBJ1-4; unclear D gene. In germline, CDR1 is MDHEN, CDR2 SYDVKM. V lost 2 bases to trimming and J lost 0 bases, with 7 bases between them. The CDR3 is 15 amino acids.

The CDR3 coding sequence is TGCAGTGCTAGGGCCCCTGGACTCCCGTCGTTTTGGAGTGGTGAGCAGTTCTTC. Translated, it gives CSARAPGLPSFWSGEQFF. The J gene is TRBJ2-1, the V gene TRBV20-1; the D gene is possibly TRBD2 (5 bases). The CDR3 extends over 18 amino acids. Trimming took 3 bases from V and 9 from J, leaving 30 bases between them. Germline V gives CDR1 DFQATT, CDR2 SNEGSKA (reference sequence).

This clonotype was recorded many times. The J gene is TRBJ2-1, the V gene TRBV27; 7 bases line up with TRBD1. The CDR3 consists of 16 residues. CDR1 and CDR2 from the germline V gene are MNHEY and SMNVEV (reference sequence). V dropped 3 bases and J dropped 3; count of bases not matched to a gene: 8. The CDR3 protein is CASSFFPGQSYNEQFF. CDR3 nucleotides: TGTGCCAGCAGTTTTTTTCCGGGACAGAGCTACAATGAGCAGTTCTTC.

The rearrangement uses TRBV19 and TRBJ1-2; the D gene is possibly TRBD1 (6 bases). Germline lookup yields CDR1 LNHDA and CDR2 SQIVND (reference sequence). V was clipped by 10 bases and J by 2 bases, with 17 bases between them. The CDR3 has 14 amino acids. This CDR3 is CAIGRNGGNYGYTF. The CDR3 DNA reads TGTGCCATAGGACGGAACGGGGGCAACTATGGCTACACCTTC.

Comment on this clonotype: A much larger clonotype is one base distant, so this may be a read error. V usage is TRBV12-3 or TRBV12-4 and J usage is TRBJ2-7; tentative D call: TRBD2 (7 bases). The CDR3 extends over 14 amino acids. Deletions cut 7 bases from V and 5 bases from J, with 18 bases between. The CDR3 is CASTETGGGNEQYF. DNA for the CDR3: TGTGCCAGCACCGAGACTGGCGGGGGCAACGAGCAGTACTTC.

This chain uses TRBV6-5 with TRBJ1-2, with D possibly matching TRBD1 (6 bases). The CDR3 runs to 14 residues. V was pared by 4 bases and J by 7 bases, with 16 bases between. The germline gives CDR1 MNHEY, CDR2 SVGAGI. CDR3 DNA: TGTGCCAGCAGTTCCAAGAGGGGGGAACGTGGCTACACCTTC. Amino acid sequence: CASSSKRGERGYTF.

V gene TRBV2 combines with J gene TRBJ2-5, with TRBD1 identical over 8 bases. The CDR3 totals 14 residues. Germline V gives CDR1 SNHLY, CDR2 FYNNEI. The trim removed 4 bases at V and 4 bases at J, leaving 5 bases unmatched. CDR3: CASSAQGAGETQYF. The CDR3 DNA reads TGTGCCAGCAGTGCCCAGGGGGCAGGAGAGACCCAGTACTTC.

For this clonotype: The junction differs from germline at one of its ends, possibly a read error. The V call is TRBV12-5, the J call TRBJ2-3, with D perhaps TRBD1 or TRBD2 (5 bases each). The CDR3 contains 17 residues. Germline assignment: CDR1 LGHNT and CDR2 FRNRAP. The CDR3 DNA reads as TGTGCTAGTAGTTTCGGTTCCCTACGGGACCCCGAGGATACGCAGTATTTT. It encodes CASSFGSLRDPEDTQYF.

This clonotype was seen more than once but under ten times. The J gene is TRBJ2-3, the V gene TRBV12-3 or TRBV12-4; a weak D match, TRBD2 (7 bases). There are 16 residues in the CDR3. V was cut by 6 bases and J by 3 bases, with 19 bases left in between. The CDR3 bases are TGTGCCAGCAGCTCCCTGGGGAGGGGGGGAACAGATACGCAGTATTTT. Protein sequence: CASSSLGRGGTDTQYF.

The chain joins TRBV5-1 to TRBJ2-3; a weak D match, TRBD1 (6 bases). The CDR3 consists of 19 residues. The germline V and J ends were trimmed by 1 base and 0 bases, with 21 bases remaining between them. Germline V lookup: CDR1 SGHRS, CDR2 YFSETQ. In DNA, the CDR3 is TGCGCCAGCAGCTTGCGGGTCCCAGGGACAATTTCTAGCACAGATACGCAGTATTTT. The encoded protein is CASSLRVPGTISSTDTQYF. Variable domain in full (rest from reference TRBV5-1 and TRBJ2-3): KAGVTQTPRYLIKTRGQQVTLSCSPISGHRSVSWYQQTPGQGLQFLFEYFSETQRNKGNFPGRFSGRQFSNSRSEMNVSTLELGDSALYLCASSLRVPGTISSTDTQYFGPGTRLTVL.

This clonotype was seen at least ten times. The chain carries TRBV7-2 and TRBJ1-6; D is uncertain. Germline V CDR1 and CDR2: SGHTA, FQGNSA. This CDR3 contains 15 residues. V was clipped by 0 bases and J by 8 bases, with 11 bases between them. The CDR3 is CASSLAWSGDSPLHF. CDR3 nucleotide sequence: TGTGCCAGCAGCTTAGCTTGGAGTGGAGATTCACCCCTCCACTTT.

The chain carries TRBV3-1 and TRBJ2-7, with 8 bases that match TRBD2. The CDR3 has 16 amino acids. Per the germline V gene, CDR1 is LGHDT and CDR2 is YNNKEL (reference sequence). V shed 1 base, J shed 4 bases, and the junction held 9 bases outside the gene matches. The CDR3 DNA reads TGTGCCAGCAGCCAAGGAGGGCAGCGGGGGCGATACGAGCAGTACTTC. Its translation is CASSQGGQRGRYEQYF.